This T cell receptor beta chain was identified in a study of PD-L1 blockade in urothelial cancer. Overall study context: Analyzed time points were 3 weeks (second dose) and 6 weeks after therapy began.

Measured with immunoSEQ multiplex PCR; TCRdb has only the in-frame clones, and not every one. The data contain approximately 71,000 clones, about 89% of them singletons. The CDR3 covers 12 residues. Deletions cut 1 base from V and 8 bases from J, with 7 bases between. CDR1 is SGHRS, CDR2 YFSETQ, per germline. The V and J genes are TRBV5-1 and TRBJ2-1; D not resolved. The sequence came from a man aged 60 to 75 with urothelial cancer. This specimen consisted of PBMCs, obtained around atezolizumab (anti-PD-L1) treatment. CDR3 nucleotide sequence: TGCGCCAGCAGCTTGTCCTTCGATGAGCAGTTCTTC. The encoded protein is CASSLSFDEQFF.